This is a list of T cell receptor beta chains from one sample in a study of cytomegalovirus exposure and HLA in healthy donors. Libraries were prepared by immunoSEQ multiplex PCR; TCRdb keeps only in-frame clonotypes and omits some of them. This sample has approximately 150,000 clones, with 80% found just once. Sequenced input: PBMCs. All receptors come from a man in his late teens or twenties in good health and CMV-seropositive. CDR3s include the opening cysteine and the closing phenylalanine or tryptophan. The D gene is left open where the match is weak. Rows may omit the clone size; those that give it use once, few, many or a size class.

TRBJ1-2 NA NA TRBV7-9 CASSLEGGGYTF TGTGCCAGCAGCTTAGAGGGAGGTGGCTACACCTTC
TRBJ2-2 NA NA TRBV28 CASSSPRAGGELFF TGTGCCAGCAGTTCCCCGCGGGCGGGCGGGGAGCTGTTTTTT
TRBJ2-7 few NA TRBV7-2 CASSPTPGYEQYF TGTGCCAGCAGCCCCACACCAGGGTACGAGCAGTACTTC
TRBJ2-1 NA NA TRBV30 CAWSVGSGYNEQFF TGTGCCTGGAGTGTAGGGAGCGGTTACAATGAGCAGTTCTTC
TRBJ2-3 NA NA TRBV7-3 CASSLDSQDTQYF TGTGCCAGCAGCTTAGACAGCCAGGATACGCAGTATTTT
TRBJ2-1 NA TRBD2 TRBV27 CASSFPLAGPYNEQFF TGTGCCAGCAGTTTCCCCCTAGCGGGACCCTACAATGAGCAGTTCTTC
TRBJ2-1 NA TRBD1 TRBV5-1 CASSSGTGKVDEQFF TGCGCCAGCAGCTCCGGGACAGGGAAAGTAGATGAGCAGTTCTTC
TRBJ2-1 NA NA TRBV19 CASSASRIGFSYNEQFF TGTGCCAGTAGTGCCTCTAGAATAGGATTCTCCTACAATGAGCAGTTCTTC
TRBJ2-3 NA NA TRBV28 CASSPIHAPDTVFPKITDTQYF TGTGCCAGCAGTCCCATTCATGCCCCGGACACGGTTTTCCCAAAGATAACAGATACGCAGTATTTT
TRBJ2-7 NA NA TRBV5-5 CASSWGHGVYEQYF TGTGCCAGCAGCTGGGGGCACGGGGTCTACGAGCAGTACTTC
TRBJ1-2 NA TRBD1 TRBV4-1 CASSQGNRDRDYGYTF TGCGCCAGCAGCCAAGGAAACCGGGACAGGGACTATGGCTACACCTTC
TRBJ2-1 NA TRBD2 TRBV28 CASSSPGLASYNEQFF TGTGCCAGCAGTTCACCGGGACTAGCCTCCTACAATGAGCAGTTCTTC
TRBJ2-7 NA NA TRBV6-5 CASSYSARYEQYF TGTGCCAGCAGTTACTCGGCACGCTACGAGCAGTACTTC
TRBJ1-2 NA NA TRBV6-6 CASSSYAGSNYGYTF TGTGCCAGCAGTTCTTATGCAGGGTCAAACTATGGCTACACCTTC
TRBJ2-1 NA TRBD1 TRBV9 CASRPDRGPYNEQFF TGTGCCAGCAGGCCGGACAGGGGACCATACAATGAGCAGTTCTTC
TRBJ2-7 few NA TRBV19 CASSIELLTYEQYF TGTGCCAGTAGTATAGAACTCCTCACCTACGAGCAGTACTTC
TRBJ2-2 NA TRBD2 TRBV10-3 CATSPGLAGENTGELFF TGTGCCACCTCTCCGGGACTAGCGGGAGAGAACACCGGGGAGCTGTTTTTT
TRBJ1-4 NA TRBD1 TRBV27 CASSPDRGREKLFF TGTGCCAGCAGTCCGGACAGGGGGCGTGAAAAACTGTTTTTT
TRBJ2-1 NA TRBD2 TRBV19 CASSSFTSSGRLTEQFF TGTGCCAGTAGTTCCTTCACCTCTAGCGGGAGGTTGACTGAGCAGTTCTTC
TRBJ1-2 few NA TRBV6-1 CASSESGGYYGYTF TGTGCCAGCAGCGAGTCGGGAGGGTACTATGGCTACACCTTC
TRBJ2-3 once NA TRBV5-4 CASSLGRGADTQYF TGTGCCAGCAGCCTGGGCCGAGGAGCAGATACGCAGTATTTT
TRBJ2-5 NA NA TRBV7-3 CARVQGCRWETQYF TGTGCCAGAGTTCAGGGCTGCCGGTGGGAGACCCAGTACTTC
TRBJ2-1 NA NA TRBV4-1 CASSQDPETVNEQFF TGCGCCAGCAGCCAAGATCCAGAGACAGTCAATGAGCAGTTCTTC
TRBJ2-3 NA TRBD1 TRBV4-3 CASSQDGQGARLMQYF TGCGCCAGCAGCCAAGATGGCCAGGGGGCGAGGTTAATGCAGTATTTT
TRBJ2-1 NA NA TRBV25-1 CASSAPGVADEQFF TGTGCCAGCAGTGCCCCAGGGGTTGCGGATGAGCAGTTCTTC
TRBJ2-7 NA NA TRBV28 CASTHDGGYEQYF TGTGCCAGCACCCACGACGGCGGCTACGAGCAGTACTTC
TRBJ2-5 once TRBD1 TRBV9 CASSVGTGAETQYF TGTGCCAGCAGCGTAGGGACAGGGGCAGAGACCCAGTACTTC
TRBJ1-4 NA NA TRBV2 CASSEGWRGVEKLFF TGTGCCAGCAGTGAAGGTTGGAGGGGTGTTGAAAAACTGTTTTTT